A selection of T cell receptor beta chains follows, all from one sample in a study of identical twins. TCRdb reprocessed the 5' RACE reads via MiXCR and lists one record per CDR3 protein. The sample holds around 510,000 distinct CDR3 sequences; roughly an eighth are singletons and the top ten take approximately 0.98%. The sample was also linked to a second study, of yellow fever vaccine responses in identical twins.

The sample consisted of CD4+ T cells sorted from blood. The receptors originated from a woman between 18 and 29 years old in good health. Each CDR3 is given with its conserved first and last residue. Each record gives: CDR3 DNA, CDR3 protein, CDR3 length, J gene, V gene, clone size, D gene. The D gene is left open where the match is weak. Clone size is shown for a subset of rows, as once, few, many or a class of expanded clone.

CDR3 DNA: TGTGCCAGCAGCTTCTTATCCGGGACTAGCGGGGGCTCCTACGAGCAGTACTTC; CDR3 protein: CASSFLSGTSGGSYEQYF; CDR3 length: 18; J gene: TRBJ2-7; V gene: TRBV7-8; clone size: few; D gene: TRBD2
CDR3 DNA: TGCAGTGCCCGGGACCCCCGAGTCGGCTACGAGCAGTACTTC; CDR3 protein: CSARDPRVGYEQYF; CDR3 length: 14; J gene: TRBJ2-7; V gene: TRBV20-1; clone size: many; D gene: -
CDR3 DNA: TGTGCCAGCAGGCGGGGCCCGGTTAACAATGAGCAGTTCTTC; CDR3 protein: CASRRGPVNNEQFF; CDR3 length: 14; J gene: TRBJ2-1; V gene: TRBV6-2/TRBV6-3; clone size: -; D gene: -
CDR3 DNA: TGTGCCAGCAGTTTGGTTGCGGGGGCCCCCATCCCCCGCAATGAGCAGTTCTTC; CDR3 protein: CASSLVAGAPIPRNEQFF; CDR3 length: 18; J gene: TRBJ2-1; V gene: TRBV12-3/TRBV12-4; clone size: -; D gene: -
CDR3 DNA: TGTGCCAGCAGCTTATGGGGCCAGGGGCGGAATGAGCAGTTCTTC; CDR3 protein: CASSLWGQGRNEQFF; CDR3 length: 15; J gene: TRBJ2-1; V gene: TRBV7-2; clone size: -; D gene: -
CDR3 DNA: TGCAGTGCGCCGACCCAGGGACTAGTTAGCACAGATACGCAGTATTTT; CDR3 protein: CSAPTQGLVSTDTQYF; CDR3 length: 16; J gene: TRBJ2-3; V gene: TRBV20-1; clone size: few; D gene: TRBD2
CDR3 DNA: TGTGCCAGCAGCCCGGGGGGGCTAGCGGGAAAGTGGACCCAGTACTTC; CDR3 protein: CASSPGGLAGKWTQYF; CDR3 length: 16; J gene: TRBJ2-5; V gene: TRBV7-9; clone size: few; D gene: TRBD2
CDR3 DNA: TGCGCCAGCAGTGTAAGGACTAGCGGACTCTACGAGCAGTACTTC; CDR3 protein: CASSVRTSGLYEQYF; CDR3 length: 15; J gene: TRBJ2-7; V gene: TRBV10-2; clone size: few; D gene: TRBD2
CDR3 DNA: TGTGCCAGCAGTTTTGGCGGGTGGCCCCTCCACTTT; CDR3 protein: CASSFGGWPLHF; CDR3 length: 12; J gene: TRBJ1-6; V gene: TRBV12-3/TRBV12-4; clone size: -; D gene: -
CDR3 DNA: TGCACCGCACAGGGCCATGAGACCCAGTACTTC; CDR3 protein: CTAQGHETQYF; CDR3 length: 11; J gene: TRBJ2-5; V gene: TRBV29-1; clone size: many; D gene: -
CDR3 DNA: TGTGCCACCATAGCCGGGCCCCGATACAATGAGCAGTTCTTC; CDR3 protein: CATIAGPRYNEQFF; CDR3 length: 14; J gene: TRBJ2-1; V gene: TRBV19; clone size: -; D gene: -
CDR3 DNA: TGCGCCAGCAGCTTGGCGGGGGGGCAGGTCTCCGCCGAGACCCAGTACTTC; CDR3 protein: CASSLAGGQVSAETQYF; CDR3 length: 17; J gene: TRBJ2-5; V gene: TRBV5-1; clone size: -; D gene: TRBD2
CDR3 DNA: TGCGCCAGCAGCTTACTAGTGGGGCAAGAGACCCAGTACTTC; CDR3 protein: CASSLLVGQETQYF; CDR3 length: 14; J gene: TRBJ2-5; V gene: TRBV5-1; clone size: few; D gene: -
CDR3 DNA: TGTGCCATCAGTGAGTCTAGCGGGAGGCAGGAGCAGTTCTTC; CDR3 protein: CAISESSGRQEQFF; CDR3 length: 14; J gene: TRBJ2-1; V gene: TRBV10-3; clone size: many; D gene: TRBD2
CDR3 DNA: TGCAGCGTGCTCCGGGACAGAAGCACAGATACGCAGTATTTT; CDR3 protein: CSVLRDRSTDTQYF; CDR3 length: 14; J gene: TRBJ2-3; V gene: TRBV29-1; clone size: few; D gene: TRBD1
CDR3 DNA: TGCAGCGTCCGGGACGGCCAAGAGACCCAGTACTTC; CDR3 protein: CSVRDGQETQYF; CDR3 length: 12; J gene: TRBJ2-5; V gene: TRBV29-1; clone size: many; D gene: -
CDR3 DNA: TGTGCCAGCAGCAACAGACTGGACTCTGGGGCCAACGTCCTGACTTTC; CDR3 protein: CASSNRLDSGANVLTF; CDR3 length: 16; J gene: TRBJ2-6; V gene: TRBV21-1; clone size: -; D gene: -
CDR3 DNA: TGTGCCATCAGTGGTAGGAGTAGCAAGGCAGATACGCAGTATTTT; CDR3 protein: CAISGRSSKADTQYF; CDR3 length: 15; J gene: TRBJ2-3; V gene: TRBV10-3; clone size: many; D gene: -
CDR3 DNA: TGTGCCAGCAGCCGTCCCCGGACAGACCGCTCCGTGGGGGAGCAGTACTTC; CDR3 protein: CASSRPRTDRSVGEQYF; CDR3 length: 17; J gene: TRBJ2-7; V gene: TRBV6-1; clone size: few; D gene: -
CDR3 DNA: TGTGCCAGCAGCTTATTCAGCAAAAACACAGATACGCAGTATTTT; CDR3 protein: CASSLFSKNTDTQYF; CDR3 length: 15; J gene: TRBJ2-3; V gene: TRBV7-2; clone size: few; D gene: -
CDR3 DNA: TGTGCCAGCAGTATAAGAAATCCAGGGAGCTACTATGCTCGTCAGTTCTTC; CDR3 protein: CASSIRNPGSYYARQFF; CDR3 length: 17; J gene: TRBJ2-1; V gene: TRBV6-2/TRBV6-3; clone size: -; D gene: -
CDR3 DNA: TGTGCCAGCAGTGGTGGGGGCCCGGGGACTGAAGCTTTCTTT; CDR3 protein: CASSGGGPGTEAFF; CDR3 length: 14; J gene: TRBJ1-1; V gene: TRBV25-1; clone size: many; D gene: -
CDR3 DNA: TGTGCCAGCAGTTTAAAGTTGGCGGGAGGGACAGATACGCAGTATTTT; CDR3 protein: CASSLKLAGGTDTQYF; CDR3 length: 16; J gene: TRBJ2-3; V gene: TRBV27; clone size: few; D gene: TRBD2
CDR3 DNA: TGTGCCAGCAGCCAAGATCCAGCGGGCACAGATACGCAGTATTTT; CDR3 protein: CASSQDPAGTDTQYF; CDR3 length: 15; J gene: TRBJ2-3; V gene: TRBV3-1; clone size: -; D gene: -
CDR3 DNA: TGCGCCAGCAGCTGGGGGGGGACAGGCGGGAACACTGAAGCTTTCTTT; CDR3 protein: CASSWGGTGGNTEAFF; CDR3 length: 16; J gene: TRBJ1-1; V gene: TRBV5-1; clone size: few; D gene: TRBD1
CDR3 DNA: TGTGCCAGCAGTGGCGCAGGACGGGACCAAGAGACCCAGTACTTC; CDR3 protein: CASSGAGRDQETQYF; CDR3 length: 15; J gene: TRBJ2-5; V gene: TRBV28; clone size: few; D gene: -
CDR3 DNA: TGTGCCAGCAGTATCTGGGGAAATAGCAATCAGCCCCAGCATTTT; CDR3 protein: CASSIWGNSNQPQHF; CDR3 length: 15; J gene: TRBJ1-5; V gene: TRBV28; clone size: few; D gene: -
CDR3 DNA: TGCAGTGCTAGAGGGGGGAGGGCATCAGATACGCAGTATTTT; CDR3 protein: CSARGGRASDTQYF; CDR3 length: 14; J gene: TRBJ2-3; V gene: TRBV20-1; clone size: -; D gene: TRBD2
CDR3 DNA: TGTGCCAGCAGTTTAGAAGGGACATTAGGTGAAAAACTGTTTTTT; CDR3 protein: CASSLEGTLGEKLFF; CDR3 length: 15; J gene: TRBJ1-4; V gene: TRBV12-3/TRBV12-4; clone size: -; D gene: -
CDR3 DNA: TGTGCCAGCTCACCACCCGGCGGGGGGGCGTCAGGCGAGCAGTACTTC; CDR3 protein: CASSPPGGGASGEQYF; CDR3 length: 16; J gene: TRBJ2-7; V gene: TRBV18; clone size: -; D gene: TRBD2
CDR3 DNA: TGTGCCAGCAGCACGACCGTACTAGCACTTGAGCAGTTCTTC; CDR3 protein: CASSTTVLALEQFF; CDR3 length: 14; J gene: TRBJ2-1; V gene: TRBV7-2; clone size: -; D gene: -
CDR3 DNA: TGCAGTGCTAGAGCAGACAGGGAGCAGTACTTC; CDR3 protein: CSARADREQYF; CDR3 length: 11; J gene: TRBJ2-7; V gene: TRBV20-1; clone size: many; D gene: -
CDR3 DNA: TGTGCCAGCAGTTTAGTTCCTGCGAACACTGAAGCTTTCTTT; CDR3 protein: CASSLVPANTEAFF; CDR3 length: 14; J gene: TRBJ1-1; V gene: TRBV28; clone size: few; D gene: -
CDR3 DNA: TGCGCCAGCAGCTTGGACGGACAGGGGGGGGCCAACGTCCTGACTTTC; CDR3 protein: CASSLDGQGGANVLTF; CDR3 length: 16; J gene: TRBJ2-6; V gene: TRBV5-1; clone size: few; D gene: TRBD1
CDR3 DNA: TGCAGTGCTAGCCTCCTGAGCGGGAGAACTAACGAGCAGTACTTC; CDR3 protein: CSASLLSGRTNEQYF; CDR3 length: 15; J gene: TRBJ2-7; V gene: TRBV20-1; clone size: few; D gene: TRBD2
CDR3 DNA: TGCGCCAGCAGCCTCATCGGACAGGGGGTTGACGAGCAGTACTTC; CDR3 protein: CASSLIGQGVDEQYF; CDR3 length: 15; J gene: TRBJ2-7; V gene: TRBV5-1; clone size: few; D gene: TRBD1